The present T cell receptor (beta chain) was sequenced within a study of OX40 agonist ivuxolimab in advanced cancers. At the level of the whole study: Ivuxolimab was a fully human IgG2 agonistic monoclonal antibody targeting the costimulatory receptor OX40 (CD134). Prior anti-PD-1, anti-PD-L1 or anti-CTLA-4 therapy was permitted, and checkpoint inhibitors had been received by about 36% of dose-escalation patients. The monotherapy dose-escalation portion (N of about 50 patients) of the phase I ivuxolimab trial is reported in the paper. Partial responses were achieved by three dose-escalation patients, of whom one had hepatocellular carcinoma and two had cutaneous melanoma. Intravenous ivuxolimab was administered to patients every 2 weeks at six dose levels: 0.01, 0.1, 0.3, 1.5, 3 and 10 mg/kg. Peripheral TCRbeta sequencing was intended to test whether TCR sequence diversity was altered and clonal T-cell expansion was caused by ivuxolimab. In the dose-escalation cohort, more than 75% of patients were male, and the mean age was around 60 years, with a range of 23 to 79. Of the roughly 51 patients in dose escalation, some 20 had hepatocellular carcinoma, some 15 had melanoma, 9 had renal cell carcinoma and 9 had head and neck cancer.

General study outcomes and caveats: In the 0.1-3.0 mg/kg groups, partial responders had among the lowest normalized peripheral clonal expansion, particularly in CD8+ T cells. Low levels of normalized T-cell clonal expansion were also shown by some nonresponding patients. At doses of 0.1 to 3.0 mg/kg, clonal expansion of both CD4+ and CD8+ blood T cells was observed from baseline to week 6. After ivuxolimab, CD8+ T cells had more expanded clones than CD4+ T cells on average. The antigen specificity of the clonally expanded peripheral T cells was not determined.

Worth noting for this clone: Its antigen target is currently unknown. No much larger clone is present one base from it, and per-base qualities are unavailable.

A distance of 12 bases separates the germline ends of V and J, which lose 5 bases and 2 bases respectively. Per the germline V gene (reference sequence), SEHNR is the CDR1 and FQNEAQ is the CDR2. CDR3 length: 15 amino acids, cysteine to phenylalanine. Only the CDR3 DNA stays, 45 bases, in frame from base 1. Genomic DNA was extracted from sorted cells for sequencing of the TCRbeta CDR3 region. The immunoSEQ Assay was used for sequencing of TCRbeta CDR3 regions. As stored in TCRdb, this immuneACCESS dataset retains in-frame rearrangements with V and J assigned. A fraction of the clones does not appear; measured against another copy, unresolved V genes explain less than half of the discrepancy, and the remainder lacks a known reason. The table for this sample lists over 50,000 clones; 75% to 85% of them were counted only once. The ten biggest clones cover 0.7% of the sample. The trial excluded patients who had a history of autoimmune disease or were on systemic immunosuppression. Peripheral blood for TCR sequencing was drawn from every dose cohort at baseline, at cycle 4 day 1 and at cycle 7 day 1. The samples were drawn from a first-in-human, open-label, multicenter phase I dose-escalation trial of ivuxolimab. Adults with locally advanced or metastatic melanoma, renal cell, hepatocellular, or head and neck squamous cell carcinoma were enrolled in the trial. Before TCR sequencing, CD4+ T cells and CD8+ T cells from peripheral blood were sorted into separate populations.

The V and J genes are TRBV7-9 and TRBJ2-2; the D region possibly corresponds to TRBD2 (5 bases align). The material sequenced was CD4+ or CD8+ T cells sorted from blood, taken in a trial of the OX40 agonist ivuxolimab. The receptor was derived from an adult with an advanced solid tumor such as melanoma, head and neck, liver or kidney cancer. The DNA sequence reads TGTGCCAGCAGCCCGGGAATTCTAAACACCGGGGAGCTGTTTTTT. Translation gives CASSPGILNTGELFF.